This T cell receptor (beta chain) was obtained from a study of radiotherapy plus CTLA-4 blockade in lung cancer. This CDR3 spans 15 amino acids. Trimming shortened V by 0 bases and J by 3 bases, and 9 bases separated the two germline ends. CDR1 SGHVS and CDR2 FNYEAQ come from the germline V gene. The protocol was immunoSEQ multiplex PCR, while the TCRdb copy is restricted to in-frame clones and leaves out a portion. The table includes about 95,000 clones, roughly 80% detected once. The input for sequencing was peripheral blood, taken from a patient treated with radiotherapy plus ipilimumab. The chain uses TRBV7-6 and TRBJ2-1, with D unclear. This receptor was obtained from a human donor with non-small cell lung cancer who had a partial response to radiotherapy plus ipilimumab. The CDR3 loop is CASSLASYGYNEQFF. As DNA, the CDR3 is TGTGCCAGCAGCTTAGCTTCGTACGGCTACAATGAGCAGTTCTTC.